This T cell receptor beta chain is drawn from a study of blood T cell repertoires in COVID-19 (dated by TCRdb to 2019 to 2021). For the wider study: The collaborator samples originated in the United States, Italy and Spain and spanned the acute and convalescent phases of COVID-19. Deeply sampled blood TCRbeta repertoires from subjects exposed to, actively infected with, or recovered from COVID-19 were included in the dataset. Where available, HLA class I and class II types were obtained from metadata supplied by the sample provider rather than from assay-based typing. The prospective study material was composed of cDNA or gDNA derived from T cells, B-cell-depleted T cells, or PBMCs. Samples were obtained from the ongoing ImmuneRACE study (first 160 participants) and from approximately 1,200 subjects provided by 6 global collaborators. The repertoires were released in a freely available public database intended as a resource for research on the immune response to SARS-CoV-2. A de-identified subject ID, COVID-19 status, age in years and sex were almost always included in the sample metadata.

As regards this clone: Its antigen remains unidentified. Within one base of it there is no much larger clone, and no base qualities were kept.

Study-wide conclusions, independent of this receptor: Clinical and demographic metadata were provided uncurated, with the amount varying by source and participant.

TCRbeta CDR3 regions were amplified from genomic DNA by means of the immunoSEQ Assay, a bias-controlled multiplex PCR. The study's processing was this. Within the assay, amplification of reference gene primers was used to estimate how many nucleated cells each sample contained. Sequence reads were collapsed and filtered to measure the absolute abundance of every unique TCRbeta CDR3 rearrangement. For each sample, productive Simpson clonality was calculated as the square root of Simpson's diversity index over productive rearrangements. TCRdb mirrors the immuneACCESS table, restricted to in-frame sequences. Some clones are absent from its copies; in checked studies, under half trace to an unresolved V gene, and the reason for the others is unknown. Clone size and V and J calls were adopted from that table, with D and trimming inferred from the DNA. For this sample there are 50,000 to 65,000 clones; roughly nine tenths appear just once. The top ten hold 20% to 25% of the sample.

The germline V gene yields SGDLS for CDR1 and YYNGEE for CDR2. The junction shows trimming of 4 bases on V and 8 bases on J, plus 13 bases between the germline ends. The CDR3 runs 14 amino acids, cysteine and phenylalanine included. The read is trimmed to its CDR3 DNA, 42 bases read in frame from base 1. One collaborating source in Seattle enrolled patients while the patients were actively infected and followed the patients over time throughout the course of disease. Whole blood was collected in K2EDTA tubes by collaborating institutions according to the institutions' own protocols. For TCRbeta analysis, collaborator samples were shipped as frozen whole blood, as isolated PBMCs, or as DNA extracted from either sample type.

The sequenced material came from peripheral blood. The receptor was isolated from a woman at least 80 years old with COVID-19, enrolled during active disease. The chain is encoded by TRBV9 joined to TRBJ1-6, with the identity of the D gene unclear. At the DNA level, the sequence is TGTGCCAGCAGCCCGACCTACCGGGATTCACCCCTCCACTTT. It translates to CASSPTYRDSPLHF.